This T cell receptor beta chain is drawn from a study of T cell repertoires in cytomegalovirus infection. About the research overall: Shared public TCR beta signatures pointed to both CMV infection and a matching HLA type. Study-level results: Ex vivo, HLA-C-restricted CMV-specific TCR beta clonotypes prevailed over the rest of the response.

CDR1 is SGHRS and CDR2 is YFSETQ in the germline V gene. The CDR3 extends over 16 amino acids. Trimming shortened V by 0 bases and J by 9 bases, and 16 bases separated the two germline ends. TCRdb called the reads again in MiXCR, with one record for every CDR3 protein. The sample yields approximately 190,000 distinct CDR3 sequences, roughly 27% seen once. This clonotype was seen more than once but under ten times. Its antigen is as yet unknown. What was sequenced was PBMCs. The receptor comes from a human donor in good health (CMV status not recorded). Some clones in this sample may be carry-over from other donors' samples. The chain uses TRBV5-1 and TRBJ1-6; perhaps TRBD1 as D (5 bases). The CDR3 spells CASSLAGGSLGSPLHF. The CDR3, as DNA: TGCGCCAGCAGCTTGGCCGGGGGGAGTCTCGGTTCACCCCTCCACTTT. Using reference TRBV5-1 and TRBJ1-6 for the parts outside the CDR3, the full variable domain is KAGVTQTPRYLIKTRGQQVTLSCSPISGHRSVSWYQQTPGQGLQFLFEYFSETQRNKGNFPGRFSGRQFSNSRSEMNVSTLELGDSALYLCASSLAGGSLGSPLHFGNGTRLTVT.